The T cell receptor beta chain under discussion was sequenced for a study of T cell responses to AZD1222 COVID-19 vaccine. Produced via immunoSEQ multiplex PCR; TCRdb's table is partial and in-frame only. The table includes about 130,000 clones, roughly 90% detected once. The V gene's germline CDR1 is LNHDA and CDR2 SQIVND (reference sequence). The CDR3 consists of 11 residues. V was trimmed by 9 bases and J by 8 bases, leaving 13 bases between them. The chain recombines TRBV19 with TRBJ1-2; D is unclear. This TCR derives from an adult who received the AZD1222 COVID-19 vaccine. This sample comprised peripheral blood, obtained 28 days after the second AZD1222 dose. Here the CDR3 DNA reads TGTGCCAGCTCTCAAAGAGGGGGCTACACCTTC. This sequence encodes CASSQRGGYTF. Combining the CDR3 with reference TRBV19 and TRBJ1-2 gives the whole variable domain DGGITQSPKYLFRKEGQNVTLSCEQNLNHDAMYWYRQDPGQGLRLIYYSQIVNDFQKGDIAEGYSVSREKKESFPLTVTSAQKNPTAFYLCASSQRGGYTFGSGTRLTVV.